This section outlines one T cell receptor (beta chain) sequence together with its context. The antigen is undetermined. PCR was performed using 60 Vbeta and 13 Jbeta primers. Profiled with immunoSEQ multiplex PCR; TCRdb holds only in-frame clones, not every one. The data show around 130,000 clones, with roughly 84% seen just once and 2.5% to 3.5% held by the top ten. Deletions cut 0 bases from V and 2 bases from J, with 12 bases between. Germline V lookup: CDR1 SGHNT, CDR2 YYREEE (reference sequence). The CDR3 sequence is 15 residues long. The record originates from a study of cytomegalovirus exposure and HLA in healthy donors. Study results and caveats: For TCR beta chains, V- and J-gene trimming was later linked to a missense DCLRE1C variant. Owing to their indistinguishability, certain V segments, notably TRBV6-2 and TRBV6-3, were excluded.

The V gene is TRBV5-4, the J gene TRBJ2-7; weak D call: TRBD1 (6 bases). The source of this sequence is a woman between 18 and 30 years old in good health and CMV-seropositive. Source material: PBMCs. The CDR3 DNA follows: TGTGCCAGCAGCTTGGAGGGGGTTTCCCCCTACGAGCAGTACTTC. It encodes CASSLEGVSPYEQYF.